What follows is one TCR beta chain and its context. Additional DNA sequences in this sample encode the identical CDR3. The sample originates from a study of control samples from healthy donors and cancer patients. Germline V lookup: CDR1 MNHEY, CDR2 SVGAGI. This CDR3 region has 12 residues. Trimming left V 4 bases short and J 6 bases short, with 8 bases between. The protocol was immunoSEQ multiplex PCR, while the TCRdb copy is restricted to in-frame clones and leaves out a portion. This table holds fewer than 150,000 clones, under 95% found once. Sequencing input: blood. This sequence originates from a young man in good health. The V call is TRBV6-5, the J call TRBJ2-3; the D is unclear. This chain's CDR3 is CASSSFSDTQYF. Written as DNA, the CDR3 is TGTGCCAGCAGTTCTTTTTCGGATACGCAGTATTTT.